Given below is one T cell receptor beta chain in context. Trimming took 5 bases from V and 6 from J, leaving 12 bases between them. This CDR3 comprises 13 residues. Per germline, CDR1 ENHRY and CDR2 SYGVKD. This sample stems from a study of memory CD4+ T cells and cytomegalovirus serostatus. Single viable CD3+CD4+CD8-CD45RO+ cells were sorted as the memory CD4+ T cells. Sequencing was performed with immunoSEQ multiplex PCR; in TCRdb, only in-frame clones are kept and a portion is missing. Among roughly 49,000 clones listed, over 75% were seen once. Sequencing was done on a sample of memory CD4+ T cells from blood. The gene calls are TRBV10-3 and TRBJ2-3; no reliable D call. The sequence was collected from an adult in good health and CMV-seronegative. Here the CDR3 reads CAISQSLRDTQYF. CDR3 bases: TGTGCCATCAGTCAATCCCTCCGCGATACGCAGTATTTT.